The 12 T cell receptor beta chains below all came from one sample that was sequenced in a study of radiation and T cells in renal cell carcinoma. Profiling relied on immunoSEQ multiplex PCR, and the TCRdb table lists in-frame clones only, not all of them. Of 120,000 or so clones listed, 88% were seen once; the top ten hold approximately 5.8%. Stated time point: blood 2 weeks post-SBRT. Treatment defined: 15 Gy SBRT to primary tumor, nephrectomy 4 weeks later. This specimen was blood, taken from a patient whose treatment included radiotherapy and nephrectomy. All receptors come from a woman between 70 and 85 years old with renal cell carcinoma.

The V and J genes are TRBV5-5 and TRBJ1-4; D is uncertain. Germline CDR1 SGHKS, CDR2 YYEKEE (reference sequence). The CDR3 consists of 18 residues. The V and J ends lost 5 bases and 0 bases respectively, with 20 bases between them. CDR3 sequence: CASSPPVESKATNEKLFF. The DNA for the CDR3 is TGTGCCAGCAGTCCCCCCGTCGAGAGCAAAGCAACTAATGAAAAACTGTTTTTT.

The chain carries TRBV7-3 and TRBJ1-6; D gene ambiguous. V lost 2 bases and J 0 bases, leaving 11 bases between the germline ends. This CDR3 contains 17 residues. Looked up from germline, CDR1 is SGHTA and CDR2 is FQGTGA. Here the CDR3 DNA reads TGTGCCAGCAGCTTACCCCCCCAGAGCTCCTATAATTCACCCCTCCACTTT. It codes for CASSLPPQSSYNSPLHF.

The rearrangement uses TRBV19 and TRBJ2-2; TRBD2 might be the D (7 bases). Deletions cut 4 bases from V and 5 bases from J, with 17 bases between. The germline gives CDR1 LNHDA, CDR2 SQIVND (reference sequence). The CDR3 loop spans 16 amino acids. CDR3 DNA: TGTGCCAGTAGTACTCCGGCGGGGGCCACAACCGGGGAGCTGTTTTTT. Translating it yields CASSTPAGATTGELFF. The entire variable domain, with the rest obtained from reference TRBV19 and TRBJ2-2, is as follows: DGGITQSPKYLFRKEGQNVTLSCEQNLNHDAMYWYRQDPGQGLRLIYYSQIVNDFQKGDIAEGYSVSREKKESFPLTVTSAQKNPTAFYLCASSTPAGATTGELFFGEGSRLTVL.

The genes are TRBV7-6 and TRBJ2-2, with D maybe TRBD2 (6 bases). Germline V gives CDR1 SGHVS, CDR2 FNYEAQ. This CDR3 comprises 17 residues. Trimming removed 0 bases from V and 0 bases from J, with 11 bases in between. The CDR3, as DNA: TGTGCCAGCAGCTTAGCGACTAGGGAGTCGAACACCGGGGAGCTGTTTTTT. It specifies CASSLATRESNTGELFF.

The chain couples TRBV13 to TRBJ2-1; D might be TRBD1 or TRBD2, each matching 5 bases. The CDR3 is made up of 14 amino acids. Trimming cost V 3 bases and J 2 bases, with 8 bases left between them. Per germline, CDR1 PRHDT and CDR2 FYEKMQ (reference sequence). The CDR3 DNA is TGTGCCAGCAGCTTGAGGGGCACCTACAATGAGCAGTTCTTC. This sequence encodes CASSLRGTYNEQFF.

The CDR3 reads CASSDYHRGAGVTF. The CDR3, as DNA: TGTGCCAGCAGTGATTACCACAGGGGGGCGGGCGTTACCTTC. The chain links TRBV2 to TRBJ1-2, with 8 positions matching TRBD1. J gave up 14 bases and V 3 bases, and 14 bases lay outside the gene matches. CDR3 length equals 14 residues. Germline loops: CDR1 SNHLY, CDR2 FYNNEI.

J is TRBJ1-5 and V is TRBV28; D not certain. In germline, CDR1 is MDHEN, CDR2 SYDVKM. There are 15 residues in the CDR3. V lost 2 bases and J 4 bases, leaving 12 bases between the germline ends. CDR3 residues: CASSLEFSLNQPQHF. The CDR3 coding sequence is TGTGCCAGCAGTTTAGAGTTCAGTTTGAATCAGCCCCAGCATTTT.

The V and J genes are TRBV5-4 and TRBJ2-7; 9 bases agree with TRBD1. Germline V gene lookup returns CDR1 SGHNT and CDR2 YYREEE (reference sequence). This CDR3 has 15 residues. The V and J ends lost 4 bases and 5 bases, in that order; junction bases with no gene match: 10. For the CDR3, the DNA is TGTGCCAGCAGCCCACGAACAGGACAGGGGCACGAGCAGTACTTC. It is translated as CASSPRTGQGHEQYF.

This clone was found a few times. The V gene is TRBV10-3, the J gene TRBJ1-1; 8 positions match TRBD1. The germline V gene has CDR1 ENHRY and CDR2 SYGVKD. V gave up 6 bases and J gave up 4 bases; unmatched junction bases: 4. The CDR3 totals 13 residues. The CDR3 loop is CAIRADRGTEAFF. The CDR3 nucleotides are TGTGCCATCAGGGCCGACAGGGGCACTGAAGCTTTCTTT.

This chain uses TRBV6-5 with TRBJ2-7, with D possibly TRBD1 on 6 matching bases. Germline-derived CDR1 and CDR2 are MNHEY and SVGAGI. V was shortened by 6 bases and J by 4 bases, with 10 bases between the two germline ends. This CDR3 has 12 amino acids. Here the CDR3 reads CASSRDNYEQYF. The CDR3 coding sequence is TGTGCCAGCAGCCGGGACAATTACGAGCAGTACTTC.

V usage is TRBV5-1 and J usage is TRBJ2-3, with 10 bases that match TRBD2. The CDR3 totals 15 residues. Unmatched junction bases numbered 3, after V lost 4 bases and J lost 1 base. Germline V CDR1 and CDR2: SGHRS, YFSETQ. The CDR3 reads CASSVLAGGTDTQYF. For the CDR3, the DNA is TGCGCCAGCAGCGTCCTAGCGGGGGGCACAGATACGCAGTATTTT.

The rearrangement uses TRBV30 and TRBJ1-3, with no clear D. This CDR3 is built from 13 residues. Per germline, CDR1 GTSNPN and CDR2 SVGIG (reference sequence). Between the trimmed V and J ends, which lost 5 bases and 2 bases, there was a span of 10 bases. CDR3: CAWDVDPGNTIYF. CDR3 DNA sequence: TGTGCCTGGGACGTGGACCCTGGAAACACCATATATTTT.